This TCR beta chain was sequenced in a study of TIL therapy for anti-PD-1-resistant metastatic lung cancer. About the research overall: Half of patients were current or former smokers.

The immunoSEQ assay was v3. Data came from immunoSEQ multiplex PCR; TCRdb stores just in-frame clones and leaves some out. Among some 60,000 clones listed, around 70% were seen once. Concerning this clone itself: Antigen: not known.

Trimming pared 8 bases from V and 6 bases from J, leaving 13 bases between. Germline assignment: CDR1 SNHLY and CDR2 FYNNEI. The CDR3 has 13 amino acids. Study findings and constraints: The baseline peripheral repertoire was partially replaced by infused TIL clonotypes that later decayed. This highly selected cohort may not generalize to typical lung cancer patients.

Described time point: pre-treatment sample, taken before nivolumab and TIL therapy. Sequenced here: blood, sampled at baseline. This TCR was recovered from a person aged 25 to 85 with non-small cell lung cancer. The V gene is TRBV2, the J gene TRBJ2-2; D might be TRBD1 (6 bases). CDR3 sequence (DNA): TGTGCCAGCCAGGGGCGAGGGGCCGGGGAGCTGTTTTTT. It codes for CASQGRGAGELFF.